Listed here are 11 T cell receptor beta chains from one sample, sequenced in a study of blood T cell repertoires in COVID-19. The table came from immunoSEQ multiplex PCR; TCRdb's copy has only in-frame clones and leaves some out. The sample shows roughly 140,000 clones, 84% of them seen only once. Material: peripheral blood. The receptors derive from a man in his 60s with active or convalescent COVID-19.

CDR3 residues: CASSHLAGGKTQYF. DNA of the CDR3: TGCGCCAGCAGCCACTTAGCGGGGGGCAAGACCCAGTACTTC. This sequence joins TRBV4-3 and TRBJ2-5; 10 bases are shared with TRBD2. V trimming: 3 bases; J trimming: 6 bases; junction bases outside the gene matches: 4. Per the germline V gene, CDR1 is LGHNA and CDR2 is YSLEER. The CDR3 is 14 amino acids.

This clone appeared a few times. This chain joins TRBV27 and TRBJ1-2, with D possibly TRBD1 on 6 matching bases. CDR1 MNHEY and CDR2 SMNVEV come from the germline V gene (reference sequence). V lost 7 bases and J lost 3, with 18 bases in between. The CDR3 loop spans 15 amino acids. The CDR3 DNA follows: TGTGCCAGCAAACAATGGGAAAAGGGGGACTATGGCTACACCTTC. It codes for CASKQWEKGDYGYTF.

The chain links TRBV30 to TRBJ2-7; 10 nucleotides agree with TRBD1. The junction had 18 bases not matched to a gene; V was cut back by 1 base and J by 6 bases. This CDR3 has 18 amino acids. CDR1 GTSNPN and CDR2 SVGIG come from the germline V gene (reference sequence). CDR3 nucleotide sequence: TGTGCCTGGAGTGAATTACCCGGACAGGGGGAGATCATAGGCGAGCAGTACTTC. Its translation is CAWSELPGQGEIIGEQYF.

This chain joins TRBV5-6 and TRBJ2-7; TRBD2 aligns across 9 bases. The CDR3 has 14 amino acids. The V gene end was trimmed by 5 bases and the J gene end by 2 bases; junction bases not matched to a gene: 5. Germline V gene lookup returns CDR1 SGHDT and CDR2 YYEEEE. In DNA form, the CDR3 reads TGTGCCAGCAGATCAAGACTAGCGGCCTACGAGCAGTACGTC. This translates into CASRSRLAAYEQYV.

V and J are TRBV12-3 or TRBV12-4 and TRBJ2-1; weak D call: TRBD2 (6 bases). Trimming removed 6 bases at V and 9 bases at J, with 12 bases between. The CDR3 is 12 residues long. This CDR3 reads CASSTPGGEQFF. The CDR3 DNA sequence: TGTGCCAGCAGCACCCCCGGGGGTGAGCAGTTCTTC.

The chain is built from TRBV7-6 and TRBJ2-3; D gene unclear. V was pared by 2 bases and J by 1 base, with 10 bases between. In germline, CDR1 is SGHVS, CDR2 FNYEAQ. The CDR3 consists of 15 residues. The CDR3 region has the DNA TGTGCCAGCAGCTTAACGGTGTCGGGCACAGATACGCAGTATTTT. Protein sequence: CASSLTVSGTDTQYF.

The chain couples TRBV14 to TRBJ2-3; a possible D gene is TRBD2 (5 bases). With 3 bases removed from V and 0 bases from J, the gap between germline ends came to 19 bases. Germline V gives CDR1 SGHDN, CDR2 FVKESK. The CDR3 runs to 18 residues. CDR3 in amino acids: CASSQHLPGTSSTDTQYF. The CDR3 DNA sequence: TGTGCCAGCAGCCAGCACCTACCGGGAACCTCTAGCACAGATACGCAGTATTTT.

The rearrangement links TRBV18 to TRBJ1-1; possible D gene TRBD1, 6 bases. Germline V CDR1 and CDR2: KGHSH, LQKENI. This CDR3 comprises 13 residues. V lost 3 bases and J lost 7, with 12 bases in between. CDR3 in amino acids: CASSPVRDIEAFF. The CDR3, as DNA: TGTGCCAGCTCACCCGTAAGGGACATTGAAGCTTTCTTT. Combining the CDR3 with reference TRBV18 and TRBJ1-1 gives the whole variable domain NAGVMQNPRHLVRRRGQEARLRCSPMKGHSHVYWYRQLPEEGLKFMVYLQKENIIDESGMPKERFSAEFPKEGPSILRIQQVVRGDSAAYFCASSPVRDIEAFFGQGTRLTVV.

The chain is built from TRBV27 and TRBJ1-6; 10 bases match TRBD1. Trimming removed 5 bases from V and 8 bases from J; junction bases left unmatched: 6. The CDR3 is made up of 15 amino acids. CDR1 and CDR2 from the germline V gene are MNHEY and SMNVEV (reference sequence). CDR3 in DNA: TGTGCCAGCAGTATCCAGGGACAGGGGTATTCACCCCTCCACTTT. Residues: CASSIQGQGYSPLHF.

The genes are TRBV18 and TRBJ2-1; 9 nucleotides line up with TRBD1. The CDR3 is made up of 16 amino acids. Germline lookup yields CDR1 KGHSH and CDR2 LQKENI. V shed 1 base and J 5 bases; nucleotides not matched to a gene: 6. CDR3 sequence: CASSPQTGGLHNEQFF. The CDR3 DNA is TGTGCCAGCTCACCACAGACAGGGGGTTTACACAATGAGCAGTTCTTC.

This clone has a single count. The rearrangement joins TRBV30 to TRBJ2-7; 7 nucleotides match TRBD1. V shed 2 bases and J 4 bases; nucleotides not matched to a gene: 8. Per germline, CDR1 GTSNPN and CDR2 SVGIG (reference sequence). The CDR3 consists of 14 residues. In DNA, the CDR3 is TGTGCCTGGAGTCCCGACAGGGCCAGGTACGAGCAGTACTTC. This sequence encodes CAWSPDRARYEQYF. Combining the CDR3 with reference TRBV30 and TRBJ2-7 gives the whole variable domain SQTIHQWPATLVQPVGSPLSLECTVEGTSNPNLYWYRQAAGRGLQLLFYSVGIGQISSEVPQNLSASRPQDRQFILSSKKLLLSDSGFYLCAWSPDRARYEQYFGPGTRLTVT.